This TCR beta chain was captured in a study of blood T cells in healthy people across ages. The germline gives CDR1 SGHTA, CDR2 FQGNSA. This CDR3 comprises 13 residues. Trimming pared 5 bases from V and 2 bases from J, leaving 10 bases between. This clonotype showed up just a few times. The second PCR ran about 6 to 11 cycles with a sample-barcoded 5' primer and J-beta primers. TCRdb used MiXCR to reprocess the 5' RACE reads, holding one entry per CDR3 protein. The table includes approximately 600,000 distinct CDR3 sequences, around 54% detected once. The clonotype originates from a man aged 55 to 70 in good health. The specimen sequenced was blood. V and J are TRBV7-2 and TRBJ2-7, with D possibly matching TRBD2 (6 bases). Here the CDR3 reads CASSPGDPYEQYF. CDR3 bases: TGTGCCAGCAGCCCGGGGGATCCCTACGAGCAGTACTTC. The complete variable domain, with remaining parts taken from reference TRBV7-2 and TRBJ2-7, reads GAGVSQSPSNKVTEKGKDVELRCDPISGHTALYWYRQSLGQGLEFLIYFQGNSAPDKSGLPSDRFSAERTGGSVSTLTIQRTQQEDSAVYLCASSPGDPYEQYFGPGTRLTVT.